This TCR beta chain was sequenced for a study of T-cell memory formation after mild COVID-19. Whole-study context: Each donor largely had its own TCR clusters.

This clonotype turned up a few times. The target antigen is unknown. With constant-segment primers, 5'RACE yielded cDNA libraries of TCR alpha and TCR beta that carried sample barcodes and UMIs. TCRdb recomputed calls from the 5' RACE reads with MiXCR, one row per CDR3 protein. The table includes some 200,000 distinct CDR3 sequences, 20% to 25% detected once. Overall study results and limits: Clones that contracted from day 15 to 85 had balanced CD4/CD8; later expanders were CD4+ biased. Pre-infection memory contained some responding clones, which suggested that cross-reactive memory had joined.

CDR3 size: 16 residues. Germline V CDR1 and CDR2: MNHEY, SMNVEV (reference sequence). The V end was cut by 0 bases, the J end by 4 bases, with 16 bases between. The sample consisted of PBMCs or a T cell subset sorted from them (not recorded which). This receptor was obtained from an adult woman who had mild COVID-19 (a few samples of this study predate the infection). Cell type and time point are not known. The genes are TRBV27 and TRBJ2-7, with a tentative D call TRBD1 (6 bases). CDR3 in amino acids: CASSLSGTFYVYEQYF. CDR3 sequence (DNA): TGTGCCAGCAGTTTATCGGGGACATTTTACGTATACGAGCAGTACTTC.